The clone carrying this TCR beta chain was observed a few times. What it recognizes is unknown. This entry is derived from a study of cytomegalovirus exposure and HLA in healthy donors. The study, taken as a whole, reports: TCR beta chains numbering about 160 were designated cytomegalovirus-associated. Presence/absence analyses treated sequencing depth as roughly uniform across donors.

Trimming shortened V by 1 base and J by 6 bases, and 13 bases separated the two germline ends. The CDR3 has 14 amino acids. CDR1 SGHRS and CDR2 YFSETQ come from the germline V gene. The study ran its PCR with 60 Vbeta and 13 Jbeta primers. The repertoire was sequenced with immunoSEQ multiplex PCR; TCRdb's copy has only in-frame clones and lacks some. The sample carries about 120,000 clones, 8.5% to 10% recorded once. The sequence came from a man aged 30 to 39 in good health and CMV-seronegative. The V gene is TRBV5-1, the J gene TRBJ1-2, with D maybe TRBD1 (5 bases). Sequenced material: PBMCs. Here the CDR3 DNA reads TGCGCCAGCAGCTTGTTGGCCAGGGTTGATGGCTACACCTTC. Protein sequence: CASSLLARVDGYTF.